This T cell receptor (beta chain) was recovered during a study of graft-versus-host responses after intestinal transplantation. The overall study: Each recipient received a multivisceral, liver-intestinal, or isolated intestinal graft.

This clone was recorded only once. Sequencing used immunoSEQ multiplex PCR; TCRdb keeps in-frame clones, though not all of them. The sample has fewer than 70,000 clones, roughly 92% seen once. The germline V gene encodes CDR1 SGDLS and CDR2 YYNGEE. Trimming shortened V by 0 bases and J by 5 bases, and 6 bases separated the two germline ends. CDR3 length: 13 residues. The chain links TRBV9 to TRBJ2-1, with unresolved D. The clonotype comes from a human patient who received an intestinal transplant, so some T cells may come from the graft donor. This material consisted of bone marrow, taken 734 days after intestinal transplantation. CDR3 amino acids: CASSVGKNNEQFF. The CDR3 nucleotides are TGTGCCAGCAGCGTAGGGAAAAACAATGAGCAGTTCTTC.